This T cell receptor beta chain was observed in a study of cytomegalovirus exposure and HLA in healthy donors. Whole-study results and caveats: For most TCR sequences rarity was the rule, although some public TCRs occurred in many donors. Three CMV-associated chains proved CMV antigen-specific in vitro.

This clone was found once. What it binds is unknown. PCR was performed using 60 Vbeta and 13 Jbeta primers. Using immunoSEQ multiplex PCR, the repertoire was profiled, and TCRdb retains in-frame clones only, with some absent. In the table there are around 100,000 clones, less than 80% of which are singletons. Germline lookup yields CDR1 LGHNA and CDR2 YSLEER. The V gene lost 1 base and the J gene lost 8 bases, with 22 bases spanning the gap. The CDR3 spans 17 residues. The clonotype was recovered from a woman aged 40 to 49 in good health and CMV-seropositive. Sequenced input: PBMCs. The rearrangement links TRBV4-3 to TRBJ2-3, with a possible D match to TRBD1 (7 bases). CDR3: CASSQVKGAGPGGTQYF. In nucleotides, the CDR3 is TGCGCCAGCAGCCAAGTAAAGGGGGCGGGGCCCGGGGGTACGCAGTATTTT.